These T cell receptor beta chains were read from a single sample in a study of regulatory dendritic cells for organ transplantation. TCRdb's copy holds only in-frame clones and misses some; the assay was immunoSEQ multiplex PCR. The repertoire holds fewer than 40,000 clones, with around 90% as singletons. The sequenced material came from naive CD8+ T cells from blood. The receptors derive from a human donor in good health. The CDR3 runs from the conserved cysteine through the conserved F or W.

TRBV9,TRBJ2-3,CASSVAGGGVTDTQYF
TRBV10-3,TRBJ1-1,CAITRAGQIATEAFF
TRBV29-1,TRBJ2-7,CSISGAGEYEQYF
TRBV4-1,TRBJ1-4,CASLGQIDSEKLFF
TRBV2,TRBJ2-3,CASRDRAAPYF
TRBV27,TRBJ2-7,CASSLSPLADYEQYF
TRBV7-9,TRBJ2-3,CASSPPFSGSGTDTQYF
TRBV4-3,TRBJ2-7,CASSLSRAGEHEQYF
TRBV21-1,TRBJ2-1,CASSIPDSSYNEQFF
TRBV19,TRBJ1-3,CASTDRDSGNTIYF
TRBV27,TRBJ1-2,CASSSGANYGYTF
TRBV6-5,TRBJ2-1,CASSYSGYNEQFF
TRBV6-5,TRBJ2-5,CASSYGSGEGTQYF
TRBV2,TRBJ1-4,CASIGQNNEKLFF
TRBV5-1,TRBJ2-7,CASSPSPEIYEQYF
TRBV4-2,TRBJ2-1,CASGDSYNEQFF
TRBV7-6,TRBJ2-3,CASSYSLDTQYF